What follows are 10 T cell receptor beta chains derived from one specimen sequenced in a study of cytomegalovirus exposure and HLA in healthy donors. The PCR ran on 60 Vbeta and 13 Jbeta primers. TCRdb's copy holds only in-frame clones and misses some; the assay was immunoSEQ multiplex PCR. Of around 190,000 clones listed, approximately 80% are singletons. Source material: PBMCs. Receptors originate from a woman aged 25 to 45 in good health and CMV-seropositive.

The rearrangement uses TRBV5-8 and TRBJ2-2, with D perhaps TRBD1 (5 bases). Per the germline V gene, CDR1 is SGHTS and CDR2 is YDEGEE. The ends were cut back, 4 bases at V and 0 bases at J, with 7 bases in the middle. The CDR3 spans 14 residues. The CDR3 protein is CASSKDTNTGELFF. CDR3 nucleotide sequence: TGTGCCAGCAGCAAGGACACGAACACCGGGGAGCTGTTTTTT.

This clone was counted a single time. The V call is TRBV7-3, the J call TRBJ2-1; 9 bases line up with TRBD1. Unmatched junction bases numbered 5, after V lost 3 bases and J lost 5 bases. CDR3 length equals 15 residues. The germline V gene encodes CDR1 SGHTA and CDR2 FQGTGA. The DNA of the CDR3 is TGTGCCAGCAGCTTCGACAGGGGGTCTAACAATGAGCAGTTCTTC. Encoded protein: CASSFDRGSNNEQFF.

This sequence joins TRBV25-1 and TRBJ1-5; D is ambiguous. The germline gives CDR1 MGHDK, CDR2 SYGVNS. V dropped 4 bases and J dropped 4 bases, with 5 bases sitting between them. This CDR3 is 12 amino acids long. CDR3 residues: CASSGENQPQHF. The CDR3 nucleotides are TGTGCCAGCAGTGGCGAAAATCAGCCCCAGCATTTT.

This chain connects TRBV27 to TRBJ2-7, with 7 positions matching TRBD1. Germline V lookup: CDR1 MNHEY, CDR2 SMNVEV (reference sequence). This CDR3 comprises 13 residues. Germline trimming cut 3 bases from V and 4 bases from J; bases unmatched to any gene: 3. The CDR3 region is CASSFEGAYEQYF. The CDR3 DNA follows: TGTGCCAGCAGTTTTGAGGGGGCGTACGAGCAGTACTTC.

The chain couples TRBV30 to TRBJ2-1; TRBD2 is a possible D gene (6 bases). Germline V gene sequence: CDR1 GTSNPN, CDR2 SVGIG (reference sequence). V was shortened by 0 bases and J by 10 bases, with 10 bases between the two germline ends. This CDR3 spans 12 amino acids. The CDR3, as DNA: TGTGCCTGGAGTGTGAGGCGGGGAGAGCAGTTCTTC. It codes for CAWSVRRGEQFF.

V usage is TRBV6-1 and J usage is TRBJ1-1, with D unclear. This CDR3 has 12 residues. The V and J ends lost 4 bases and 7 bases respectively, with 10 bases between them. Germline V gene data show CDR1 as MNHNS and CDR2 as SASEGT. In DNA, the CDR3 is TGTGCCAGCAGTGGATTGCGGGGTGAAGCTTTCTTT. It codes for CASSGLRGEAFF.

The CDR3 DNA follows: TGTGCCAGCAGTGAACGTATCGGGGGTGGCTACACCTTC. Its protein is CASSERIGGGYTF. The V gene is TRBV2, the J gene TRBJ1-2; tentatively, D is TRBD1 (5 bases). Trimming pared 2 bases from V and 7 bases from J, leaving 11 bases between. The length of the CDR3 is 13 residues. The germline CDR1 and CDR2 sequences are SNHLY and FYNNEI.

This clone came up a few times. Compared with germline, one end of the junction differs, possibly owing to a read error. CDR3: CSSSDPWGVGRDYNEQFF. The CDR3 DNA reads as TGTTCCAGCAGCGATCCGTGGGGCGTGGGTAGGGACTACAATGAGCAGTTCTTC. The chain links TRBV7-9 to TRBJ2-1; a possible D gene is TRBD1 (5 bases). The CDR3 length is 18 residues. Germline CDR1 reads SEHNR; CDR2 reads FQNEAQ (reference sequence).

The chain couples TRBV6-5 to TRBJ1-1; D gene unclear. The CDR3 covers 14 residues. In germline, CDR1 is MNHEY, CDR2 SVGAGI. The germline V and J ends were trimmed by 4 bases and 2 bases, with 11 bases remaining between them. The CDR3 region has the DNA TGTGCCAGCAGTTCTCGGACGGGAAACACTGAAGCTTTCTTT. This translates into CASSSRTGNTEAFF.

This clone is a singleton in its sample. The junction differs from germline at one of its ends, possibly a read error. The rearrangement uses TRBV7-9 and TRBJ1-6, with a possible D match to TRBD1 (5 bases). Germline-derived CDR1 and CDR2 are SEHNR and FQNEAQ (reference sequence). This CDR3 is built from 16 residues. In DNA form, the CDR3 reads TGTTCCAGCAGCTCTACCCAGACAGTCAATAATTCACCCCTCCACTTT. Translation: CSSSSTQTVNNSPLHF.